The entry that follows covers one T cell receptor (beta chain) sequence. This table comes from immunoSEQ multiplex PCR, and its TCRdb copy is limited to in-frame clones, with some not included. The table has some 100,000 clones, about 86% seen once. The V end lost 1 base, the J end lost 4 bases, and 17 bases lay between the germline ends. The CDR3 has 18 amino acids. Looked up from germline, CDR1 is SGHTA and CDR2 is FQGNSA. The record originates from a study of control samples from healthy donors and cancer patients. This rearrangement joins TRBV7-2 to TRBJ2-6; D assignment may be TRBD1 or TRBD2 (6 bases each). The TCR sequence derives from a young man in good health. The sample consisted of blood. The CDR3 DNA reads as TGTGCCAGCAGCTTAGGGGCGACAAGGGGGGCCGGGGCCAACGTCCTGACTTTC. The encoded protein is CASSLGATRGAGANVLTF.